The clone carrying this T cell receptor beta chain showed up just a few times. Its matching antigen is unknown. Time point meaning: persistent/refractory GD, antithyroid drugs over 5 years with positive TRAb. From PBMCs, RNA was extracted and then used to make the TCR library. The CDR3 spans 16 residues. Germline V CDR1 and CDR2: MNHNS, SASEGT. V lost 8 bases, J lost 0 bases, and 8 bases stayed unmatched. The data were obtained in a study of regulatory T cells in long-lasting Graves disease. Overall study context: A definition of persistent Graves' disease required over 5 years of antithyroid drugs plus positive TSH receptor antibodies.

The TCR beta library used iRepertoire HTBI primers with Arm-PCR amplification of CDR3. TCRdb analysed the multiplex PCR reads with MiXCR anew, one entry per CDR3 protein. The data hold 650,000 to 850,000 distinct CDR3 sequences, with 25% to 35% observed a single time. The study, taken as a whole, reports: Gene preferences differed: TRBV28, TRBJ1-2, TRBJ2-5 in persistent cases.

The chain couples TRBV6-1 to TRBJ1-5; 9 bases are a match to TRBD1. The sample consisted of peripheral blood mononuclear cells (PBMCs), taken when the disease was refractory, from a patient treated with antithyroid drugs. The TCR was taken from a female donor with Graves disease. CDR3 coding DNA: TGTGCCAGCTTAATCGGGACAGGGACTAGCAATCAGCCCCAGCATTTT. Translated, it gives CASLIGTGTSNQPQHF.